This T cell receptor beta chain is drawn from a study of tumor-infiltrating lymphocytes in primary liver carcinoma. General study results and limits: Tumors carried a top-250-clone fraction significantly exceeding that of blood (p = 0.039). Researchers did not compare CD4+ and CD8+ repertoires, as samples were bulk unsorted.

CDR3 size: 16 residues. Trimming took 2 bases from V and 5 from J, leaving 16 bases between them. The germline gives CDR1 MNHEY, CDR2 SVGAGI. Constant-region priming of 500 to 550 ng total RNA yielded TCR beta cDNA. Libraries for TCR beta were built through three nested multiplex PCR rounds, which together made up a slightly modified ARM-PCR procedure. PCR rounds one and two used TRBV1-TRBV30 forward primers with a C-beta reverse primer for around 11 cycles each. TCRdb re-called the multiplex PCR reads through MiXCR, storing one row per CDR3 protein. The data show fewer than 350,000 distinct CDR3 sequences, 65% seen once. In addition to blood RNA drawn from unsorted whole blood, germline DNA was extracted. This clonotype was recorded once. Its target is not known. A much more abundant neighbour one base away suggests this may be a read error.

Sequenced input: peripheral blood. This rearrangement joins TRBV6-5 to TRBJ2-1; possibly TRBD2 for D (5 bases). This receptor was obtained from a man between 40 and 49 years old with primary liver carcinoma and hepatitis B virus infection. Here the CDR3 DNA reads TGTGCCAGCAGTTACCTGGGCCTCTCGGGAAACAATGAGCAGTTCTTC. This gives the protein CASSYLGLSGNNEQFF.